Below are 30 T cell receptor beta chains sequenced from a single sample in a study of T cells in Graves' hyperthyroidism and ophthalmopathy (dated by TCRdb to between 2018 and 2020). The library was generated by multiplex PCR. Sequenced using an Illumina HiSeq 2000. Amplification of TCR beta CDR3 regions was carried out from RNA transcripts. For the first round of RT-PCR on the TCR CDR3, the HTBI primer set was used together with the Qiagen OneStep RT-PCR kit. The public reads were quality trimmed at Q25 with fastp and then assembled into clones with MiXCR by TCRdb, keeping productive beta chains. Each record represents a unique CDR3 protein, reported with the most common genes and DNA among its rows. The sample data list 550,000 to 600,000 distinct CDR3 sequences, and 14% of these were observed just once. The top ten clonotypes cover more than 6% of the sample. Sequenced: blood. All receptors derive from a woman aged 18-30 years with Graves' ophthalmopathy.

This clonotype came up many times. CDR3 sequence reads: CASGPGVRGSPQHF. The CDR3 nucleotides are TGTGCCAGCGGACCAGGGGTACGGGGCTCGCCCCAGCATTTT. The chain joins TRBV6-1 to TRBJ1-5, with a weak D call TRBD1 (6 bases). V shed 8 bases and J shed 9 bases, with 20 bases lying between them. Germline loops: CDR1 MNHNS, CDR2 SASEGT. The CDR3 totals 14 residues.

This clonotype was detected ten times or more. The chain employs TRBV28 and TRBJ1-1; D perhaps matches TRBD1 (6 bases). V shed 4 bases and J shed 0 bases, with 18 bases lying between them. The V gene's germline CDR1 is MDHEN and CDR2 SYDVKM. The CDR3 runs to 17 residues. DNA for the CDR3: TGTGCCAGCAGTTCCCAACCGGGACAAACCATGAACACTGAAGCTTTCTTT. Translating it yields CASSSQPGQTMNTEAFF.

This clonotype was seen only a few times. CDR3 DNA: TGCAGTGCTAGTGACGCCGGGACTAGCGGGAGGGCCAGCGATACGCAGTATTTT. Translating it yields CSASDAGTSGRASDTQYF. The chain joins TRBV20-1 to TRBJ2-3, with 16 bases fitting TRBD2. With V trimmed by 3 bases and J by 6 bases, 12 bases remained unmatched. Germline CDR1 DFQATT, CDR2 SNEGSKA (reference sequence). The CDR3 totals 18 residues.

This clonotype showed up many times. The gene calls are TRBV7-2 and TRBJ2-7, with D possibly matching TRBD2 (5 bases). CDR3 length equals 15 residues. Germline-derived CDR1 and CDR2 are SGHTA and FQGNSA. V lost 4 bases and J lost 0, with 13 bases in between. CDR3 sequence: CASSSRVGSSYEQYF. In nucleotides, the CDR3 is TGTGCCAGCAGCTCAAGAGTTGGGAGCTCCTACGAGCAGTACTTC.

The table lists this clonotype with many counts. This sequence joins TRBV20-1 and TRBJ1-5; TRBD1 is a possible D gene (5 bases). V was cut by 1 base and J by 0 bases, with 19 bases left in between. In germline, CDR1 is DFQATT, CDR2 SNEGSKA (reference sequence). This CDR3 contains 18 residues. DNA of the CDR3: TGCAGTGCTAGAGGGCCCCTAAAGGGAGGGACTAGCAATCAGCCCCAGCATTTT. It yields the protein CSARGPLKGGTSNQPQHF.

V and J are TRBV2 and TRBJ2-6; tentatively, D is TRBD1 or TRBD2 (5 bases each). Germline CDR1 is SNHLY and CDR2 is FYNNEI. The germline V and J ends were trimmed by 5 bases and 2 bases, with 13 bases remaining between them. This CDR3 is built from 16 residues. The CDR3, as DNA: TGTGCCAGCAGTCAAGGGACCGCTCCTGGGGCCAACGTCCTGACTTTC. Protein: CASSQGTAPGANVLTF.

This clonotype came up many times. V gene TRBV7-2 combines with J gene TRBJ2-7; tentatively, D is TRBD2 (6 bases). Germline CDR1 SGHTA, CDR2 FQGNSA. V was shortened by 3 bases and J by 0 bases, with 15 bases between the two germline ends. This CDR3 contains 16 residues. CDR3 protein: CASSFRGGRASYEQYF. In DNA form, the CDR3 reads TGTGCCAGCAGCTTTCGAGGAGGGCGGGCCTCCTACGAGCAGTACTTC.

This clonotype was counted at least ten times. The chain employs TRBV6-1 and TRBJ2-5; TRBD1 aligns across 10 bases. The CDR3 spans 16 residues. V gave up 6 bases and J gave up 5 bases; unmatched junction bases: 12. Germline V lookup: CDR1 MNHNS, CDR2 SASEGT. CDR3 sequence (DNA): TGTGCCAGCAGCCGCTGGACAGGGGGGCCAAGTGAGACCCAGTACTTC. The encoded protein is CASSRWTGGPSETQYF.

This clonotype was found a few times. The V gene is TRBV14, the J gene TRBJ2-7; D tentatively fits TRBD1 or TRBD2 (5 bases each). The CDR3 loop spans 12 amino acids. From germline, CDR1 is SGHDN and CDR2 FVKESK. V gave up 0 bases and J gave up 7 bases, with 7 bases separating them. The CDR3, as DNA: TGTGCCAGCAGCCAAGATTGGGGGGAGCAGTACTTC. It yields the protein CASSQDWGEQYF.

This chain joins TRBV5-1 and TRBJ2-5; a weak D match, TRBD2 (7 bases). Trimming left V 7 bases short and J 5 bases short, with 12 bases between. CDR1 and CDR2 from the germline V gene are SGHRS and YFSETQ. This CDR3 spans 12 amino acids. The CDR3 loop reads CASGGALETQYF. The DNA of the CDR3 is TGCGCCAGCGGGGGGGCTCTGGAGACCCAGTACTTC.

This clonotype was picked up many times. The chain joins TRBV12-3 or TRBV12-4 to TRBJ1-1; 8 nucleotides align to TRBD1. The J segment lost 0 bases and the V segment lost 3 bases, leaving 9 bases of the junction unmatched. The length of the CDR3 is 17 residues. Written as DNA, the CDR3 is TGTGCCAGCAGTTTCCTAACAGGGGGACGTCTGAACACTGAAGCTTTCTTT. This codes for CASSFLTGGRLNTEAFF.

Note on this clonotype: Since a much larger clone is just one base distant, this may be a read error. The V and J genes are TRBV28 and TRBJ2-3; TRBD2 aligns across 8 bases. Unmatched junction bases numbered 19, after V lost 5 bases and J lost 3 bases. CDR1 and CDR2 (germline): MDHEN, SYDVKM. This CDR3 region has 19 residues. CDR3 protein: CASSLFPGRSGSPTDTQYF. The DNA of the CDR3 is TGTGCCAGCAGTCTCTTCCCTGGTAGGAGCGGGAGTCCGACAGATACGCAGTATTTT.

This clonotype occurred many times. This chain uses TRBV11-2 with TRBJ2-1, with TRBD2 matching 7 bases. In germline, CDR1 is SGHAT, CDR2 FQNNGV. This CDR3 is built from 13 residues. Trimming removed 4 bases from V and 13 bases from J; junction bases left unmatched: 10. DNA of the CDR3: TGTGCCAGCAGCTCTGAGCCTAGCGGCTCTCAGTTCTTC. As protein: CASSSEPSGSQFF.

Many counts were recorded for this clonotype. This sequence joins TRBV6-2 or TRBV6-3 and TRBJ2-1, with 7 bases aligning to TRBD1. Losses at the gene ends were 6 bases for V and 5 bases for J; bases not matched to a gene: 4. This CDR3 comprises 13 residues. CDR1 and CDR2 from the germline V gene are MNHEY and SVGEGT. DNA of the CDR3: TGTGCCAGCAGACCCACAGGGGACAATGAGCAGTTCTTC. Its translation: CASRPTGDNEQFF.

This clonotype was counted at least ten times. The chain recombines TRBV7-2 with TRBJ2-1; 13 bases agree with TRBD2. Looked up from germline, CDR1 is SGHTA and CDR2 is FQGNSA. The CDR3 is 17 amino acids. J lost 1 base, V lost 7 bases, and 7 bases had no gene match. The CDR3 DNA reads as TGTGCCAGCACCCAGACTAGCGGGAGGAGGTCCTACAATGAGCAGTTCTTC. Its translation is CASTQTSGRRSYNEQFF.

This clonotype was detected only once. A read error may be the cause here, since a much bigger clone is one base away. The genes are TRBV28 and TRBJ2-7, with no clear D. This CDR3 has 11 amino acids. Germline V gene lookup returns CDR1 MDHEN and CDR2 SYDVKM. In DNA, the CDR3 is TGTGTCAGCGTCTCCCCCTACGAGCAGTACTTC. This sequence encodes CVSVSPYEQYF.

This clonotype has only a few counts. The J gene is TRBJ1-5, the V gene TRBV6-2 or TRBV6-3; D perhaps matches TRBD2 (5 bases). The J call may be faulty, since TRBJ2-3 better matches the DNA end. The germline V gene encodes CDR1 MNHEY and CDR2 SVGEGT. The CDR3 is 12 amino acids. Here the CDR3 reads CASSLSGPPQYF. CDR3 in DNA: TGTGCCAGCAGCTTGAGCGGTCCCCCCCAGTATTTT.

This clonotype was seen many times. V is TRBV11-1 and J is TRBJ1-2; D is unclear. V was trimmed by 5 bases and J by 5 bases, leaving 18 bases between them. From germline, CDR1 is SGHAT and CDR2 FQDESV (reference sequence). The CDR3 has 15 amino acids. The chain's CDR3 is CASSRHSEVFYGYTF. The CDR3 nucleotides read TGTGCCAGCAGCCGCCATTCGGAGGTTTTTTATGGCTACACCTTC.

This clonotype was found many times. The CDR3 coding sequence is TGTGCCATCAGGGACACAGGAAACACCATATATTTT. Its translation is CAIRDTGNTIYF. The chain uses TRBV10-3 and TRBJ1-3; a weak D match, TRBD1 (5 bases). From germline, CDR1 is ENHRY and CDR2 SYGVKD. This CDR3 region has 12 residues. V lost 6 bases and J lost 4, with 7 bases in between.

Many counts were recorded for this clonotype. This chain joins TRBV9 and TRBJ2-7; 7 bases line up with TRBD1. This CDR3 is built from 15 residues. V lost 4 bases and J lost 5; bases outside the gene matches: 12. CDR1 and CDR2 from the germline V gene are SGDLS and YYNGEE. The CDR3 region has the DNA TGTGCCAGCAGCCCTCTGCGACAGGGTCAGAACGAGCAGTACTTC. Amino acid sequence: CASSPLRQGQNEQYF.

This clonotype has a count of ten or more. The chain links TRBV10-3 to TRBJ2-7; a weak D match, TRBD1 (6 bases). V shed 2 bases and J shed 1 base, with 12 bases lying between them. The CDR3 has 15 residues. Germline CDR1 reads ENHRY; CDR2 reads SYGVKD. This CDR3 is CAISENDRSSYEQYF. In nucleotides, the CDR3 is TGTGCCATCAGTGAGAATGACAGGTCGTCCTACGAGCAGTACTTC.

Many counts were recorded for this clonotype. The DNA of the CDR3 is TGTGCCAGCACCGTGGAGGGGGGGGTTCAGCCCCAGCATTTT. Amino acid sequence: CASTVEGGVQPQHF. The V and J genes are TRBV6-1 and TRBJ1-5, with D maybe TRBD1 (6 bases). Trimming removed 7 bases from V and 6 bases from J, with 16 bases in between. Germline CDR1 is MNHNS and CDR2 is SASEGT. This CDR3 spans 14 amino acids.

The rearrangement joins TRBV29-1 to TRBJ2-7, with D perhaps matching TRBD1 (6 bases). The germline V and J ends were trimmed by 1 base and 2 bases, with 12 bases remaining between them. The CDR3 has 14 residues. Germline V lookup: CDR1 SQVTM, CDR2 ANQGSEA. The CDR3 region is CSVEAGVPPYEQYF. CDR3 DNA sequence: TGCAGCGTTGAAGCAGGGGTCCCCCCCTACGAGCAGTACTTC.

This clonotype was seen more than once but under ten times. The DNA of the CDR3 is TGTGCCAGCAGCTTACAGACCACCTACGAGCAGTACTTC. It is translated as CASSLQTTYEQYF. The chain employs TRBV13 and TRBJ2-7; D remains unclear. V shed 2 bases and J shed 2 bases, with 7 bases lying between them. CDR3 size: 13 residues. Per germline, CDR1 PRHDT and CDR2 FYEKMQ (reference sequence).

The V call is TRBV6-1, the J call TRBJ2-4; 7 bases agree with TRBD1. This CDR3 comprises 16 residues. In germline, CDR1 is MNHNS, CDR2 SASEGT. V was clipped by 3 bases and J by 0 bases; unmatched bases: 5. CDR3 bases: TGTGCCAGCAGTGAGGCCGGGACAGTAGCCAAAAACATTCAGTACTTC. It codes for CASSEAGTVAKNIQYF.

The genes are TRBV19 and TRBJ2-7; D uncertain. CDR3 length: 14 residues. The ends were cut back, 1 base at V and 2 bases at J, with 9 bases in the middle. Germline-derived CDR1 and CDR2 are LNHDA and SQIVND (reference sequence). The CDR3 protein is CASSIALTTYEQYF. The CDR3 DNA reads as TGTGCCAGTAGTATAGCCCTTACGACCTACGAGCAGTACTTC. Filled out from reference TRBV19 and TRBJ2-7, the complete variable domain reads DGGITQSPKYLFRKEGQNVTLSCEQNLNHDAMYWYRQDPGQGLRLIYYSQIVNDFQKGDIAEGYSVSREKKESFPLTVTSAQKNPTAFYLCASSIALTTYEQYFGPGTRLTVT.

This clonotype was observed at least ten times. The genes are TRBV12-3 or TRBV12-4 and TRBJ2-1; 9 bases line up with TRBD2. This CDR3 is 14 amino acids long. Trimming took 5 bases from V and 7 from J; bases not matched to a gene: 6. The CDR3 nucleotides read TGTGCCAGCAGTGGGGGCGGGAGGGGTAATGAGCAGTTCTTC. Translating it yields CASSGGGRGNEQFF.

Ten or more counts support this clonotype. The rearrangement links TRBV7-2 to TRBJ1-4; no firm D call. CDR3 length: 12 residues. Trimming pared 2 bases from V and 8 bases from J, leaving 6 bases between. The germline gives CDR1 SGHTA, CDR2 FQGNSA. CDR3 nucleotide sequence: TGTGCCAGCAGCTTACAAGGGGAAAAACTGTTTTTT. Encoded protein: CASSLQGEKLFF.

This clonotype was counted ten times or more. J is TRBJ2-5 and V is TRBV2; D is undetermined. Deletions cut 6 bases from V and 2 bases from J, with 10 bases between. This CDR3 is 13 amino acids long. Per germline, CDR1 SNHLY and CDR2 FYNNEI. DNA for the CDR3: TGTGCCAGCAGCCCCCGGTCGCAAGAGACCCAGTACTTC. This translates into CASSPRSQETQYF. Variable domain in full (rest from reference TRBV2 and TRBJ2-5): EPEVTQTPSHQVTQMGQEVILRCVPISNHLYFYWYRQILGQKVEFLVSFYNNEISEKSEIFDDQFSVERPDGSNFTLKIRSTKLEDSAMYFCASSPRSQETQYFGPGTRLLVL.

The chain employs TRBV3-1 and TRBJ2-2; TRBD2 matches at 8 bases. Germline CDR1 LGHDT, CDR2 YNNKEL (reference sequence). The CDR3 spans 16 residues. With 5 bases clipped from V and 5 bases from J, the junction kept 10 bases outside the gene matches. The CDR3 DNA follows: TGTGCCAGCAGCTGGATTACTAGCGGTTATACCGGGGAGCTGTTTTTT. Translated: CASSWITSGYTGELFF.